This T cell receptor beta chain was retrieved from a study of radiotherapy plus CTLA-4 blockade in lung cancer. Study details: Among patients, around 19% showed objective responses, and approximately 30% had disease control. General study findings and limits: With interferon-beta, early dynamics of blood T cell clones were reported to best predict response. An expansion of tumor-derived TCR clones occurred in blood after radiotherapy plus ipilimumab.

Repertoires were generated with immunoSEQ multiplex PCR, while TCRdb's copy carries only in-frame clones and drops some. The sample holds roughly 88,000 clones, roughly 80% seen once. The V and J ends lost 0 bases and 6 bases respectively, with 12 bases between them. Germline V gives CDR1 SGHAT, CDR2 FQNNGV. The CDR3 loop spans 14 amino acids. Chemo-refractory metastatic non-small-cell lung cancer patients were treated with focal radiation plus CTLA-4 blockade with ipilimumab. Note on this clone: Its antigen is not identified.

The sequences come from peripheral blood, collected from a patient treated with radiotherapy plus ipilimumab. This chain connects TRBV11-2 to TRBJ2-7; D call uncertain. This receptor was identified in a human donor with non-small cell lung cancer who had stable disease on radiotherapy plus ipilimumab. CDR3 loop: CASSLDTASTEQYF. The CDR3 DNA reads as TGTGCCAGCAGCTTAGATACAGCCTCCACCGAGCAGTACTTC.